These 10 T cell receptor beta chains were sequenced from one sample in a study of cytomegalovirus exposure and HLA in healthy donors. Amplification used 60 Vbeta primers and 13 Jbeta primers. TCRdb keeps only in-frame clones here, not all; method: immunoSEQ multiplex PCR. The sample lists about 260,000 clones, roughly four fifths occurring once. The sample comprised PBMCs. The receptors here all came from a middle-aged woman in good health and CMV-seropositive.

This clone was picked up a small number of times. The chain employs TRBV4-3 and TRBJ2-7, with TRBD1 matching over 11 bases. The V gene end was trimmed by 2 bases and the J gene end by 5 bases; junction bases not matched to a gene: 11. The germline gives CDR1 LGHNA, CDR2 YSLEER. The CDR3 has 17 residues. CDR3 coding DNA: TGCGCCAGCAGCCAAACATCCGTACCGGGACAGGGGGACGAGCAGTACTTC. This codes for CASSQTSVPGQGDEQYF.

The V and J genes are TRBV9 and TRBJ1-1; 7 bases are a match to TRBD1. V lost 3 bases to trimming and J lost 0 bases; unmatched junction nucleotides: 8. Germline V gives CDR1 SGDLS, CDR2 YYNGEE. This CDR3 comprises 16 residues. Here the CDR3 DNA reads TGTGCCAGCAGCGCACGTACCGGGACAGTGAACACTGAAGCTTTCTTT. As protein: CASSARTGTVNTEAFF.

The chain carries TRBV5-1 and TRBJ1-2; TRBD1 aligns across 7 bases. The V gene's germline CDR1 is SGHRS and CDR2 YFSETQ. The CDR3 is 14 amino acids. The V and J ends lost 2 bases and 3 bases, in that order; junction bases with no gene match: 4. The CDR3 spells CASSLGQAYYGYTF. The CDR3 DNA follows: TGCGCCAGCAGCTTAGGACAGGCCTACTATGGCTACACCTTC.

The rearrangement uses TRBV7-2 and TRBJ2-7, with D unclear. Trimming took 4 bases from V and 3 from J, leaving 13 bases between them. CDR3 length equals 14 residues. The germline CDR1 and CDR2 sequences are SGHTA and FQGNSA. The CDR3 protein is CASSSYDTFYEQYF. For the CDR3, the DNA is TGTGCCAGCAGCTCGTACGACACGTTCTACGAGCAGTACTTC.

On this clone: Other nucleotide sequences in the sample specify the same CDR3. The chain carries TRBV5-4 and TRBJ2-2; 8 nucleotides agree with TRBD2. The CDR3 is 15 amino acids. Trimming took 2 bases from V and 3 from J; bases not matched to a gene: 3. Germline loops: CDR1 SGHNT, CDR2 YYREEE (reference sequence). CDR3 nucleotides: TGTGCCAGCAGCTTAGCGGGAGTGGACACCGGGGAGCTGTTTTTT. Translated: CASSLAGVDTGELFF.

The V call is TRBV2, the J call TRBJ2-2; TRBD2 might be the D (6 bases). Germline lookup yields CDR1 SNHLY and CDR2 FYNNEI. There are 14 residues in the CDR3. The germline V and J ends were trimmed by 5 bases and 1 base, with 8 bases remaining between them. The CDR3, as DNA: TGTGCCAGCAGTACCGGGAGGAACACCGGGGAGCTGTTTTTT. Translated: CASSTGRNTGELFF. Based on the CDR3 plus reference TRBV2 and TRBJ2-2, the full variable domain is EPEVTQTPSHQVTQMGQEVILRCVPISNHLYFYWYRQILGQKVEFLVSFYNNEISEKSEIFDDQFSVERPDGSNFTLKIRSTKLEDSAMYFCASSTGRNTGELFFGEGSRLTVL.

The J gene is TRBJ1-2, the V gene TRBV27; maybe TRBD1 (6 bases). Germline assignment: CDR1 MNHEY and CDR2 SMNVEV (reference sequence). The germline V and J ends were trimmed by 5 bases and 2 bases, with 15 bases remaining between them. The CDR3 length is 15 residues. CDR3 amino acids: CASSAYRELNYGYTF. DNA for the CDR3: TGTGCCAGCAGTGCGTACAGGGAGCTGAACTATGGCTACACCTTC.

This clone was picked up a small number of times. The V gene is TRBV5-6, the J gene TRBJ2-1, with 7 bases aligning to TRBD2. CDR3 length: 16 residues. CDR1 is SGHDT and CDR2 is YYEEEE in the germline V gene. The V segment lost 0 bases and the J segment 6 bases; nucleotides outside the gene matches: 9. The CDR3 nucleotides are TGTGCCAGCAGCTTGGTGGACGGGGGGTGGTCCAATGAGCAGTTCTTC. This sequence encodes CASSLVDGGWSNEQFF.

The J gene is TRBJ2-7, the V gene TRBV5-8, with TRBD2 matching 10 bases. This CDR3 is built from 15 residues. Germline CDR1 is SGHTS and CDR2 is YDEGEE. V shed 2 bases, J shed 3 bases, and the junction held 5 bases outside the gene matches. The CDR3 here is CASSFGLAGGYEQYF. As DNA, the CDR3 is TGTGCCAGCAGCTTTGGATTAGCGGGAGGCTACGAGCAGTACTTC.

V usage is TRBV2 and J usage is TRBJ1-5, with 7 bases lining up with TRBD1. V dropped 7 bases and J dropped 1; count of bases not matched to a gene: 7. From germline, CDR1 is SNHLY and CDR2 FYNNEI. This CDR3 is 15 amino acids long. CDR3 protein: CASTATGDSNQPQHF. Here the CDR3 DNA reads TGTGCCAGCACCGCCACAGGGGACAGCAATCAGCCCCAGCATTTT.